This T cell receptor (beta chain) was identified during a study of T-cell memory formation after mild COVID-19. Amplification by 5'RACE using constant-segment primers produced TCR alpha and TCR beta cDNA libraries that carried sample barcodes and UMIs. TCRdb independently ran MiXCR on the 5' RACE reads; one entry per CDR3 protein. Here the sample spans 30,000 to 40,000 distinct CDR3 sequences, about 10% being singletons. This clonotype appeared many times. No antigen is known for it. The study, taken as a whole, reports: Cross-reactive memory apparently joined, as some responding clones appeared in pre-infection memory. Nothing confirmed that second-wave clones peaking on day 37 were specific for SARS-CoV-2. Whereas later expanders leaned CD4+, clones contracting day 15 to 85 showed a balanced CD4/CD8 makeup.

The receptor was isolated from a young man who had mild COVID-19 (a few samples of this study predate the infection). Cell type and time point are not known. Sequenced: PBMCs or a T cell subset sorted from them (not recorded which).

The CDR3 nucleotides are TGTGCCAGCAGTGGGAGAGCGGGACGCACAGATACGCAGTATTTT. It specifies CASSGRAGRTDTQYF. This chain uses TRBV6-1 with TRBJ2-3, with 7 bases fitting TRBD2. Losses at the gene ends were 4 bases for V and 1 base for J; bases not matched to a gene: 5. This CDR3 spans 15 amino acids. CDR1 MNHNS and CDR2 SASEGT come from the germline V gene.